The TCR beta chain under discussion was sequenced for a study of PD-1 blockade in classical Hodgkin lymphoma. The study, taken as a whole, reports: Exclusion covered patients beginning nivolumab under 1 year post-ASCT. Patients with a complete response exhibited baseline diversity comparable to newly diagnosed patients. In newly diagnosed patients, baseline TCR diversity was reportedly below that of healthy donors.

Method: immunoSEQ multiplex PCR; TCRdb's copy keeps in-frame clones and lacks some. The data contain approximately 160,000 clones, just under 80% of them singletons. Each of the patients experienced relapse following autologous stem cell transplantation, and their brentuximab vedotin exposure differed. Best response was recorded as complete response, partial response or progressive disease. This CDR3 is built from 15 residues. The V gene's germline CDR1 is GTSNPN and CDR2 SVGIG (reference sequence). Trimming removed 2 bases at V and 6 bases at J, with 19 bases between. Concerning this clone itself: Its antigen is not known.

The sequencing here drew on peripheral blood mononuclear cells (PBMCs), taken before the second cycle of nivolumab. The rearrangement uses TRBV30 and TRBJ1-2; D uncertain. The TCR comes from a human donor with classical Hodgkin lymphoma. The CDR3 spells CAWSLSHLDPHGYTF. The CDR3 coding sequence is TGTGCCTGGAGTTTGTCTCACTTGGACCCCCATGGCTACACCTTC.